This T cell receptor (beta chain) is drawn from a study of T cells after yellow fever vaccination. Overall study results and limits: Clonotypes found in both CD4 and CD8 compartments made up a small share. Weaker in magnitude, the secondary response showed a faster peak on day 5 versus 15. Bulk-population clonotypes that are abundant could appear as contaminants in FACS-sorted repertoires.

V gave up 0 bases and J gave up 8 bases, with 13 bases separating them. The germline CDR1 and CDR2 sequences are LGHDT and YNNKEL (reference sequence). The CDR3 covers 14 residues. MiXCR, applied by TCRdb to the 5' RACE reads, yields one record per CDR3 protein. The top ten hold about 25% of the sample, which has a few hundred thousand distinct CDR3 sequences, around 4% seen once. About this clonotype: Its target is not known.

This chain uses TRBV3-1 with TRBJ1-2, with D maybe TRBD1 (5 bases). This material consisted of PBMCs, taken on the day of the yellow fever booster vaccination. The clonotype comes from a man aged 18-30 years who received the YFV17D yellow fever vaccine. CDR3 coding DNA: TGTGCCAGCAGCCAAGATTCGGGGGGAGCAGGCTACACCTTC. Protein sequence: CASSQDSGGAGYTF.